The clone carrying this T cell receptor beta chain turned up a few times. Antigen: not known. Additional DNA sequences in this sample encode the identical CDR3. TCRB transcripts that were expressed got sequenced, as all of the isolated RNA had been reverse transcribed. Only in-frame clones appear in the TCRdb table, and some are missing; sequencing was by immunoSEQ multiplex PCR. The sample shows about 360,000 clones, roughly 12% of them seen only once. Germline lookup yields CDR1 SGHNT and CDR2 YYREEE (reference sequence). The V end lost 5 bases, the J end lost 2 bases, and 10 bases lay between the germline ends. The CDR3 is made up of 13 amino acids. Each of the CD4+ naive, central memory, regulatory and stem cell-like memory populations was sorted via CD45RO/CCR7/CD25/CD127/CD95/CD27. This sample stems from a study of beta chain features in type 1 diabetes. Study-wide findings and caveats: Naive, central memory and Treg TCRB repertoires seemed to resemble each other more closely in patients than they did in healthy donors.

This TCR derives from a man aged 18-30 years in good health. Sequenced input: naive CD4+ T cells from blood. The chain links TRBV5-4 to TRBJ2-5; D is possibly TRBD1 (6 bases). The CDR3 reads CASSQGRQETQYF. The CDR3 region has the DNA TGTGCCAGCAGTCAGGGGAGACAAGAGACCCAGTACTTC.